These T cell receptor beta chains were read from a single sample in a study of T cell responses to AZD1222 COVID-19 vaccine. Sequenced by immunoSEQ multiplex PCR; TCRdb stores in-frame clones only, minus some. This sample has 35,000 to 50,000 clones; around 80% occur once, and the top ten carry about 20%. This material consisted of peripheral blood, taken 28 days after the second dose of the MenACWY control vaccine. The origin of the receptors is an adult who received the MenACWY meningococcal vaccine as a control. The CDR3 runs from the conserved cysteine through the conserved F or W.

J	V	CDR3
TRBJ1-6	TRBV5-1	CASSPGRANNSPLHF
TRBJ2-7	TRBV11-2	CASSLVQGRRTSYEQYF
TRBJ2-1	TRBV6-5	CASSLDRASYNEQFF
TRBJ2-3	TRBV19	CASNSGRDSDTQYF
TRBJ2-3	TRBV19	CASSILAGASTDTQYF
TRBJ2-7	TRBV21-1	CASSRPPGLAGEYYEQYF
TRBJ2-4	TRBV30	CAWTLGLAGELAKNIQYF
TRBJ2-1	TRBV5-1	CASSLDGSSYNEQFF
TRBJ2-7	TRBV28	CASSFPFGGSYEQYF
TRBJ1-3	TRBV2	CASSDPGLTRGNTIYF
TRBJ2-7	TRBV9	CASSTGDRIAYEQYF
TRBJ1-2	TRBV29-1	CSVEDRKGSYTF
TRBJ2-3	TRBV19	CASSIGAGGSTDTQYF
TRBJ2-7	TRBV19	CASSTRQVPYEQYF
TRBJ1-4	TRBV7-6	CASSLGTGTGDEKLFF
TRBJ2-1	TRBV24-1	CATSDPLAGGRDEQFF
TRBJ2-3	TRBV29-1	CASQVPSSTDTQYF
TRBJ2-7	TRBV11-2	CASSFFPGQANEQYF
TRBJ1-1	TRBV5-1	CASSVYLNTEAFF
TRBJ1-1	TRBV2	CASSPSGTVAFF
TRBJ1-4	TRBV7-9	CASSIGAGISTNEKLFF
TRBJ1-6	TRBV12-3/TRBV12-4	CASTKLGNSPLHF
TRBJ1-1	TRBV4-1	CASSHGQGRTEAFF
TRBJ1-1	TRBV27	CASSLSGVPNTEAFF
TRBJ2-5	TRBV20-1	CSASRGGEETQYF
TRBJ2-1	TRBV15	CATSPRARGDEQFF
TRBJ1-2	TRBV5-5	CASSSASTYGYTF
TRBJ1-5	TRBV19	CASRPRWLSNQPQHF
TRBJ2-4	TRBV5-1	CASRLTDSLLAKNIQYF
TRBJ1-1	TRBV6-5	CASSSGHPVTEAFF
TRBJ2-7	TRBV30	CAWSGGAYEQYF
TRBJ1-1	TRBV11-2	CASSLTPTYTEAFF
TRBJ1-1	TRBV19	CASSIGTENTEAFF
TRBJ1-5	TRBV7-6	CASSLNPQGMGNQPQHF
TRBJ1-1	TRBV30	CASIAGTEAFF
TRBJ1-3	TRBV30	CAWIPRGDRPPSGNTIYF
TRBJ2-2	TRBV10-1	CASSDLVGQGKTGELFF
TRBJ2-6	TRBV6-5	CASDRYSGANVLTF
TRBJ1-4	TRBV21-1	CASLDPTNEKLFF
TRBJ2-1	TRBV7-9	CASSPGTGSWEQFF
TRBJ2-5	TRBV7-8	CASSLAAGQPQTQYF
TRBJ1-2	TRBV12-3/TRBV12-4	CASSLDFTYGYTF
TRBJ2-2	TRBV2	CASSATGNTGELFF
TRBJ1-3	TRBV28	CASSSQGMRNTIYF
TRBJ2-3	TRBV7-9	CASSSGFRSPTDTQYF
TRBJ1-6	TRBV4-1	CASSFSPVGSYNSPLHF
TRBJ1-4	TRBV20-1	CSASLRHPNEKLFF
TRBJ1-2	TRBV5-1	CASSIDPNYGYTF
TRBJ2-1	TRBV5-1	CASRGSFRGMRGNEQFF
TRBJ1-6	TRBV30	CAWSGAPNSPLHF
TRBJ2-1	TRBV5-1	CASSNRDRDYNEQFF
TRBJ1-2	TRBV27	CASSSSHFNYGYTF
TRBJ2-7	TRBV19	CASSIGTGGPSEQYF
TRBJ2-3	TRBV6-6	CASSRSPGTSSVWTQYF
TRBJ1-1	TRBV12-3/TRBV12-4	CASRRMGNTEAFF
TRBJ2-1	TRBV5-1	CASSSTGTYANEQFF
TRBJ1-2	TRBV18	CASSPPDIYGYTF
TRBJ1-5	TRBV30	CAWSPSGGTFNQPQHF
TRBJ1-3	TRBV28	CASRSSGNTIYF